The source of this T cell receptor beta chain is a study of CD8+ T cells in alopecia areata. Germline assignment: CDR1 SGHTA and CDR2 FQGTGA. The germline V and J ends were trimmed by 1 base and 5 bases, with 5 bases remaining between them. The CDR3 is made up of 13 amino acids. Extracted RNA was reverse transcribed into cDNA, the sequencing template. Using immunoSEQ multiplex PCR, the repertoire was profiled, and TCRdb retains in-frame clones only, with some absent. The sample consists of about 140,000 clones, around 83% of them appearing once. The treatment denotes: oral pan-JAK inhibitor, 5-10 mg twice daily. It was from alopecia areata patients that lesional scalp punch biopsies and peripheral blood were collected.

The receptor's source is a human donor with alopecia areata. The material sequenced was CD8+ T cells sorted from blood, taken at week 4, from a patient treated with tofacitinib. This chain links TRBV7-3 with TRBJ2-2; D not resolved. For the CDR3, the DNA is TGTGCCAGCAGCTTAATGACAACCGGGGAGCTGTTTTTT. Amino acid sequence: CASSLMTTGELFF.